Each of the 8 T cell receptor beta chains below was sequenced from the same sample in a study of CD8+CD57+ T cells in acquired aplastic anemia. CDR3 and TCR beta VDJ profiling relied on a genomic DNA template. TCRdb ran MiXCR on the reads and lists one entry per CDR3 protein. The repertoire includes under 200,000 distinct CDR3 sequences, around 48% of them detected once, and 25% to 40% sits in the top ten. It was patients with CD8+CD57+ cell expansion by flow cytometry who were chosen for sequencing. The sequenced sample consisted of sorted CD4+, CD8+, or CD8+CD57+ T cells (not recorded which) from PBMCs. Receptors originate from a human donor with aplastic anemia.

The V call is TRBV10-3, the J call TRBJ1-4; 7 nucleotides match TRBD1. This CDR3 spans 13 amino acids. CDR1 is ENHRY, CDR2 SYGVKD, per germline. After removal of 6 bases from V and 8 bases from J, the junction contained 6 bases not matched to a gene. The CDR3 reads CAISLGQEEKLFF. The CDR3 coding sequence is TGTGCCATCAGCCTCGGACAGGAAGAAAAACTGTTTTTT.

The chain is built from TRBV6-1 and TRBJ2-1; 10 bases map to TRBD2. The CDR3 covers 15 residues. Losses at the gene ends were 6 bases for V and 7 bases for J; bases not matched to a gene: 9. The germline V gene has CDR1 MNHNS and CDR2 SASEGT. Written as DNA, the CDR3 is TGTGCCAGCAGAGATCGACTAGCGGGCCGGAATGAGCAGTTCTTC. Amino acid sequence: CASRDRLAGRNEQFF.

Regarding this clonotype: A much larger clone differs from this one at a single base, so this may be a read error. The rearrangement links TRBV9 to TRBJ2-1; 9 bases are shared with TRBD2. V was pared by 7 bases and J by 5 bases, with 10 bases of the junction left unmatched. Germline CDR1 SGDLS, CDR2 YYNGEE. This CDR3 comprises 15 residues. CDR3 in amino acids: CASVPLAGEDNEQFF. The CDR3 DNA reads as TGTGCCAGCGTCCCTTTAGCGGGAGAGGACAATGAGCAGTTCTTC.

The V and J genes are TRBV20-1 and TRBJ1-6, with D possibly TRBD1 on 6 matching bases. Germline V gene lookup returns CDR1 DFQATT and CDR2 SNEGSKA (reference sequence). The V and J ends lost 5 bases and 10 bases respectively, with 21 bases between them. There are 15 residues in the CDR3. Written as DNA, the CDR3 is TGCAGTGCTTCCCGGAAGGCGGCAGGGGAGTCACCCCTCCACTTT. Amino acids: CSASRKAAGESPLHF.

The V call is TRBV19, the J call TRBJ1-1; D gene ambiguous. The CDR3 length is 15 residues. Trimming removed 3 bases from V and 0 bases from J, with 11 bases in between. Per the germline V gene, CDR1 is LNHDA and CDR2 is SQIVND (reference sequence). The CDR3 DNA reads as TGTGCCAGTAGTATCGCCGGGGATGTGAACACTGAAGCTTTCTTT. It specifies CASSIAGDVNTEAFF.

The CDR3: CASSFLTSTGELFF. The CDR3, as DNA: TGTGCCAGCAGTTTCCTTACGAGCACCGGGGAGCTGTTTTTT. The chain has TRBV7-2 and TRBJ2-2; D call uncertain. The CDR3 consists of 14 residues. V lost 6 bases, J lost 4 bases, and 12 bases lay in between. CDR1 SGHTA and CDR2 FQGNSA come from the germline V gene.

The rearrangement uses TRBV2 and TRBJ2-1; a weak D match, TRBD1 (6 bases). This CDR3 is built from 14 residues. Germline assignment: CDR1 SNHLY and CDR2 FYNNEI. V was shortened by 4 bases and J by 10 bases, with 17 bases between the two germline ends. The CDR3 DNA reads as TGTGCCAGCAGTGGGGGGCGAGTCCCCGACGAGCAGTTCTTC. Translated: CASSGGRVPDEQFF.

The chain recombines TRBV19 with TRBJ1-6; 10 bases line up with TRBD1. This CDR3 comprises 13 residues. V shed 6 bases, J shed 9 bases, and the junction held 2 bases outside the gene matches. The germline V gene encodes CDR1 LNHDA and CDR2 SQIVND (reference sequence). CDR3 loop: CASSGTGVSPLHF. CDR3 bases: TGTGCCAGTAGCGGGACAGGGGTTTCACCCCTCCACTTT.